The sequence of this TCR beta chain was determined in a study of beta chain features in type 1 diabetes. Study-wide results and limits: Naive, central memory and regulatory TCRB repertoires appeared more similar among patients than healthy donors. Type 1 diabetes patients had moderately but significantly shorter TCRB CDR3s in all four CD4+ subsets.

This clone was picked up a small number of times. What it binds is not known. Expressed TCRB transcripts were sequenced after all isolated RNA was converted to cDNA. Sequenced by immunoSEQ multiplex PCR; TCRdb stores in-frame clones only, minus some. The profile covers fewer than 300,000 clones, with over 20% appearing a single time and 0.028% taken by the ten largest. V was shortened by 7 bases and J by 3 bases, with 13 bases between the two germline ends. The germline CDR1 and CDR2 sequences are SEHNR and FQNEAQ (reference sequence). The CDR3 loop spans 13 amino acids. The specimen was naive CD4+ T cells from blood. The chain links TRBV7-9 to TRBJ2-7; tentatively, D is TRBD2 (6 bases). This sequence originates from a woman aged 40 to 50 with type 1 diabetes. The CDR3 coding sequence is TGTGCCAGCACCTCCTCCGGGGGCTACGAGCAGTACTTC. This translates into CASTSSGGYEQYF.